This T cell receptor beta chain was recovered during a study of blood T cell repertoires in COVID-19. Study context: From the United States, Italy and Spain came samples of acute and convalescent COVID-19. In each case, the material was cDNA or gDNA derived from T cells, B-cell-depleted T cells, or PBMCs.

In the original analysis: By means of reference gene primer amplification, nucleated cell counts were estimated. Measured with immunoSEQ multiplex PCR; TCRdb has only the in-frame clones, and not every one. V, J and clone size are taken as reported in that table, and D and trimming were inferred from the DNA itself. The sample includes some 70,000 clones, approximately 86% of them seen just once. V lost 0 bases and J 0 bases, leaving 6 bases between the germline ends. In germline, CDR1 is SGDLS, CDR2 YYNGEE. There are 14 residues in the CDR3. This receptor was obtained from a woman aged 55-70 years with acute or convalescent COVID-19. The gene calls are TRBV9 and TRBJ1-1; D remains unclear. Sequencing used peripheral blood. The CDR3 sequence is CASSVGSVNTEAFF. CDR3 sequence (DNA): TGTGCCAGCAGCGTAGGGTCAGTGAACACTGAAGCTTTCTTT.